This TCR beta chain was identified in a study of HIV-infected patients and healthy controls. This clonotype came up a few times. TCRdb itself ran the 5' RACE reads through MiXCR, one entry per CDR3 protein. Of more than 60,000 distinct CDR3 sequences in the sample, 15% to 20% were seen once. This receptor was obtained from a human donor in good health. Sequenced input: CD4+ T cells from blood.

CDR3 DNA sequence: TGTGCCACCAGCAGAGATTCCCGGCTTACCTACGAGCAGTACTTC. This translates into CATSRDSRLTYEQYF. The chain links TRBV15 to TRBJ2-7, with D unclear. Trimming stripped 0 bases from V and 2 bases from J, with 11 bases between. CDR3 size: 15 residues. Germline V gives CDR1 LNHNV, CDR2 YYDKDF (reference sequence).